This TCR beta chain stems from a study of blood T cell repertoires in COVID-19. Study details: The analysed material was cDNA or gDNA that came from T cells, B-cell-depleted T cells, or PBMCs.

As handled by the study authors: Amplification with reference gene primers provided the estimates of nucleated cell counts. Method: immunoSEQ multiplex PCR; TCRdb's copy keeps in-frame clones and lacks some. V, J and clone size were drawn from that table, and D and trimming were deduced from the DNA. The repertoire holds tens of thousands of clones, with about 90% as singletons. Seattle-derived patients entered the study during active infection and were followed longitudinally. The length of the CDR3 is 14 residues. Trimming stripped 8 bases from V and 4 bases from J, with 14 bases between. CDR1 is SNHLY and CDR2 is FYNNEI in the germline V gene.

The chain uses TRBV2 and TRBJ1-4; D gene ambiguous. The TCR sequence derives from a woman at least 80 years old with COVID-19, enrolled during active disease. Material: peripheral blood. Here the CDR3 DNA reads TGTGCCAGCCTGAGGGCCGGGGTTAATGAAAAACTGTTTTTT. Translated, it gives CASLRAGVNEKLFF.